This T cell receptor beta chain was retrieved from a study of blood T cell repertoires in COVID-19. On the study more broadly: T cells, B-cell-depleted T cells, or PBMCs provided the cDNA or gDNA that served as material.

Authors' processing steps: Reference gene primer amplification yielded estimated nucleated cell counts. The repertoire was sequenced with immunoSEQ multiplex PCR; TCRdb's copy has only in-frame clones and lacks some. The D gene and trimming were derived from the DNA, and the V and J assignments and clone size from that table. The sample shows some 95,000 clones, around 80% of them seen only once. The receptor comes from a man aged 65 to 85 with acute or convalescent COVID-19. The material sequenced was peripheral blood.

Written as DNA, the CDR3 is TGTGCCAGCAGCCCCCCTCTCGGGAGTGAAGCTTTCTTT. Its translation is CASSPPLGSEAFF. The rearrangement joins TRBV3-1 (or the pseudogene TRBV3-2) to TRBJ1-1; D ambiguous. There are 13 residues in the CDR3. Between the trimmed V and J ends, which lost 4 bases and 7 bases, there was a span of 13 bases. The germline V gene has CDR1 LGHDT and CDR2 YNNKEL (reference sequence).